The entry that follows covers one TCR beta chain sequence. What it binds is not known. The data were obtained in a study of cytomegalovirus exposure and HLA in healthy donors. The overall study: Counted in an early data release were about 85 million unique TCRs from HLA-typed donors. Clustering assigned roughly 81% of the roughly 430 genotyped donors to the Caucasian-associated ancestry cluster.

Study-level results: The study designated 150 or so TCR beta chains cytomegalovirus-associated.

V shed 4 bases, J shed 1 base, and the junction held 3 bases outside the gene matches. The germline V gene encodes CDR1 LNHDA and CDR2 SQIVND (reference sequence). The CDR3 contains 15 residues. It was with 60 Vbeta and 13 Jbeta primers that the PCR ran. TCRdb's copy holds only in-frame clones and misses some; the assay was immunoSEQ multiplex PCR. The sample includes roughly 140,000 clones, 80% to 90% seen only once; the top ten take about 4.3%. This receptor was taken from a woman in her forties in good health and CMV-seropositive. The chain is built from TRBV19 and TRBJ1-5; TRBD1 aligns across 8 bases. The sequencing input was PBMCs. In DNA, the CDR3 is TGTGCCAGTAGTACCCGGACAGGGAGCAATCAGCCCCAGCATTTT. Its protein product is CASSTRTGSNQPQHF.